The 14 T cell receptor beta chains presented below share a single source sample, sequenced in a study of blood T cells in healthy people across ages. Alongside a J-beta primer mix, a sample-barcoded 5' primer served in a second PCR lasting roughly 7 to 12 cycles. TCRdb fed the 5' RACE reads into MiXCR, producing one record per CDR3 protein. The sample holds hundreds of thousands of distinct CDR3 sequences, 40% to 50% seen once. Sequences were obtained from blood. These receptors were taken from a man in his sixties in good health.

The chain joins TRBV6-6 to TRBJ2-5, with D maybe TRBD2 (5 bases). The J call is in doubt because the DNA end fits TRBJ2-7 better. CDR3 length: 16 residues. Germline loops: CDR1 MNHNY, CDR2 SVGAGI (reference sequence). CDR3 protein: CASSYSLRATGYEQYF. The CDR3 DNA follows: TGTGCCAGCAGTTACTCGTTGAGGGCTACGGGGTACGAGCAGTACTTC.

This clonotype has only a few counts. This chain links TRBV7-9 with TRBJ2-7; no definite D call. Germline V gives CDR1 SEHNR, CDR2 FQNEAQ (reference sequence). The CDR3 length is 14 residues. The V and J ends lost 5 bases and 0 bases respectively, with 11 bases between them. The CDR3 here is CASSTETASYEQYF. The CDR3 nucleotides are TGTGCCAGCAGCACTGAAACGGCCTCCTACGAGCAGTACTTC.

The genes are TRBV6-2 or TRBV6-3 and TRBJ2-5, with unresolved D. The assigned J gene may be wrong: the sequence end matches TRBJ2-7 better. The germline CDR1 and CDR2 sequences are MNHEY and SVGEGT. The CDR3 runs to 11 residues. CDR3 in amino acids: CASSTNVEQYF. In DNA form, the CDR3 reads TGTGCCAGCAGTACCAATGTCGAGCAGTACTTC.

At least ten counts were recorded for this clonotype. The rearrangement links TRBV4-3 to TRBJ2-4, with D possibly TRBD1 on 5 matching bases. Per the germline V gene, CDR1 is LGHNA and CDR2 is YSLEER. This CDR3 has 14 residues. Trimming left V 1 base short and J 9 bases short, with 13 bases between. As DNA, the CDR3 is TGCGCCAGCAGCCAAGGAGCAGGGAAGGGCATTCAGTACTTC. Translated, it gives CASSQGAGKGIQYF.

This clonotype was observed a handful of times. The genes are TRBV7-9 and TRBJ2-5; D is ambiguous. Germline V CDR1 and CDR2: SEHNR, FQNEAQ (reference sequence). The CDR3 has 14 amino acids. V dropped 3 bases and J dropped 1 base, with 9 bases sitting between them. The CDR3 DNA reads as TGTGCCAGCAGCTTGATTCAGCGCCAAGAGACCCAGTACTTC. This encodes CASSLIQRQETQYF.

This clonotype was found a few times. This chain links TRBV6-2 or TRBV6-3 with TRBJ2-6, with 11 bases matching TRBD1. Germline CDR1 reads MNHEY; CDR2 reads SVGEGT. Unmatched junction bases numbered 9, after V lost 5 bases and J lost 0 bases. The CDR3 consists of 19 residues. The CDR3 DNA sequence: TGTGCCAGCAGTCCGGACAGGGGGCCTATACCCTCTGGGGCCAACGTCCTGACTTTC. It encodes CASSPDRGPIPSGANVLTF.

This clonotype has just a few counts. V usage is TRBV6-6 and J usage is TRBJ2-5; 8 nucleotides align to TRBD2. This CDR3 contains 14 residues. Germline CDR1 is MNHNY and CDR2 is SVGAGI (reference sequence). After removal of 7 bases from V and 3 bases from J, the junction contained 7 bases not matched to a gene. As DNA, the CDR3 is TGTGCCAGCACTCGGGGGGGGGCCAAAGAGACCCAGTACTTC. Translated, it gives CASTRGGAKETQYF.

This chain uses TRBV5-1 with TRBJ2-2; TRBD1 agrees at 7 bases. Looked up from germline, CDR1 is SGHRS and CDR2 is YFSETQ. The CDR3 contains 14 residues. Losses at the gene ends were 3 bases for V and 5 bases for J; bases not matched to a gene: 4. In DNA form, the CDR3 reads TGCGCCAGCAGCTATTACAGGGGAACCGGGGAGCTGTTTTTT. Its protein is CASSYYRGTGELFF.

There are a few counts of this clonotype. The chain joins TRBV24-1 to TRBJ2-1, with D perhaps being TRBD1 or TRBD2 (5 bases each). CDR1 and CDR2 (germline): KGHDR, SFDVKD. V lost 8 bases to trimming and J lost 6 bases, with 16 bases between them. CDR3 length equals 14 residues. The CDR3 loop is CATIGHSGANEQFF. CDR3 sequence (DNA): TGTGCCACCATTGGGCATTCCGGGGCCAATGAGCAGTTCTTC.

The genes are TRBV14 and TRBJ1-2; no clear D gene. The V and J ends lost 1 base and 7 bases respectively, with 13 bases between them. Germline CDR1 SGHDN, CDR2 FVKESK. CDR3 length: 14 residues. CDR3 DNA: TGTGCCAGCAGCCAAGCGGGCAGACTGCGTGGCTACACCTTC. It yields the protein CASSQAGRLRGYTF.

This clonotype was seen a handful of times. The chain has TRBV20-1 and TRBJ1-5, with 9 bases lining up with TRBD1. Germline lookup yields CDR1 DFQATT and CDR2 SNEGSKA (reference sequence). V lost 1 base to trimming and J lost 2 bases; unmatched junction nucleotides: 9. The CDR3 runs to 17 residues. CDR3 nucleotide sequence: TGCAGTGCTAGAGGGAGGACAGGGGTTAGTGGCAATCAGCCCCAGCATTTT. This encodes CSARGRTGVSGNQPQHF.

This clonotype was counted only a few times. The germline gene is not matched at one end of the junction; a read error may be the cause. The rearrangement links TRBV7-9 to TRBJ2-5, with D possibly TRBD1 on 5 matching bases. The closer fit of TRBJ2-7 to the DNA end suggests the J call may be wrong. The CDR3 covers 13 residues. The germline V gene encodes CDR1 SEHNR and CDR2 FQNEAQ (reference sequence). CDR3 amino acids: CATSPGLASEQYF. The CDR3 DNA is TGTGCCACCAGCCCAGGGTTAGCCTCCGAGCAGTACTTC.

The V call is TRBV7-2, the J call TRBJ1-2; TRBD1 agrees at 9 bases. V gave up 1 base and J gave up 7 bases; unmatched junction bases: 7. The germline V gene encodes CDR1 SGHTA and CDR2 FQGNSA. The CDR3 length is 15 residues. The CDR3 region has the DNA TGTGCCAGCAGCTTAGACAGGGGGCCAACCTCTGGCTACACCTTC. As protein: CASSLDRGPTSGYTF.

The chain uses TRBV7-9 and TRBJ2-5, with TRBD1 matching over 7 bases. From germline, CDR1 is SEHNR and CDR2 FQNEAQ (reference sequence). This CDR3 is built from 13 residues. Trimming cost V 10 bases and J 4 bases; bases outside gene matches: 9. CDR3 amino acids: CAIIRDSLETQYF. The CDR3, as DNA: TGTGCCATCATCCGGGACAGCCTAGAGACCCAGTACTTC.